This is a list of T cell receptor beta chains from one sample in a study of long-term antiretroviral therapy in people with HIV. Clones were sequenced by immunoSEQ multiplex PCR, and TCRdb holds only the in-frame ones, with some missing. Seen here are approximately 35,000 clones, 60% to 85% observed once, and the top ten hold roughly 7.1%. The sequences come from unsorted PBMCs, collected 2 years after starting antiretroviral therapy. Source of these receptors: a woman aged 50 to 60 with HIV. The CDR3 runs from the conserved cysteine through the conserved F or W. A D gene is named only where the DNA matches it firmly. Only part of the rows carry a size: once, few, many, or a class if the clone is expanded.

V	D	size	J	DNA	CDR3
TRBV19	TRBD2	NA	TRBJ2-3	TGTGCCAGTAGTATAGGGGGCGGGGGGGATACAGATACGCAGTATTTT	CASSIGGGGDTDTQYF
TRBV27	TRBD1	once	TRBJ1-6	TGTGCCAGCGGACCGTCAAGGGGACAGCTTAATTCACCCCTCCACTTT	CASGPSRGQLNSPLHF
TRBV18	NA	NA	TRBJ1-6	TGTGCCAGCTCACCTAGTGGTCCCTATAATTCACCCCTCCACTTT	CASSPSGPYNSPLHF
TRBV11-2	TRBD1	NA	TRBJ1-2	TGTGCCAGCAGCCTCTTACAGGGGTTGGACTATGGCTACACCTTC	CASSLLQGLDYGYTF
TRBV5-4	TRBD1	NA	TRBJ2-4	TGTGCCAGCAGCTTGACAGGGGAAAACATTCAGTACTTC	CASSLTGENIQYF
TRBV2	TRBD1	NA	TRBJ1-1	TGTGCCAGCGGGGTGTTGGAACAGGGGGCTATGAACACTGAAGCTTTCTTT	CASGVLEQGAMNTEAFF
TRBV5-1	TRBD1	few	TRBJ1-2	TGCGCCAGCAGCTGGAGGGGACAGGGGCGAAGCGGCTACACCTTC	CASSWRGQGRSGYTF
TRBV6-5	NA	NA	TRBJ1-1	TGTGCCAGCAGGGTCGGGAACACTGAAGCTTTCTTT	CASRVGNTEAFF
TRBV11-2	TRBD2	few	TRBJ2-1	TGTGCCAGCAGCCACACTAGCGGGGGCTACAATGAGCAGTTCTTC	CASSHTSGGYNEQFF
TRBV7-2	TRBD2	NA	TRBJ2-1	TGTGCCAGCAGCTTAGATCTAGCGGGAGCCAATGAGCAGTTCTTC	CASSLDLAGANEQFF
TRBV7-9	TRBD2	NA	TRBJ2-2	TGTGCCATCATAAAACTAGCGGGGTCCGGGGAGCTGTTTTTT	CAIIKLAGSGELFF
TRBV19	NA	NA	TRBJ1-3	TGTGCCAGCACAAAACAGGGTGACGGAAACACCATATATTTT	CASTKQGDGNTIYF
TRBV9	NA	NA	TRBJ2-1	TGTGCCAGCAGCGTAGATAGGAGCTCCTACAATGAGCAGTTCTTC	CASSVDRSSYNEQFF
TRBV2	NA	NA	TRBJ2-5	TGTGCCAACTCGAGGGAGACCCAGTACTTC	CANSRETQYF
TRBV5-3	NA	NA	TRBJ1-1	TGTGCCAGAAGTTCCCGGGGGACGGAGGAAGCTTTCTTT	CARSSRGTEEAFF
TRBV29-1	TRBD1	NA	TRBJ1-2	TGCAGCGTTGAGGTCGGACAGGGGGCGGCTTATGGCTACACCTTC	CSVEVGQGAAYGYTF
TRBV6-1	NA	NA	TRBJ2-3	TGTGCCAGCAGGATGCTGGGAAACACAGATACGCAGTATTTT	CASRMLGNTDTQYF
TRBV9	TRBD2	NA	TRBJ2-3	TGTGCCAGCAGCGTAGAGTCTAGCGGAATTACGCAGTATTTT	CASSVESSGITQYF
TRBV14	NA	once	TRBJ2-6	TGTGCCAGCAGCCAAGTTACTGGGGCCAACGTCCTGACTTTC	CASSQVTGANVLTF
TRBV4-2	TRBD2	NA	TRBJ2-7	TGTGCCAGCAGTCCTAGCGGCTCCTACGAGCAGTACTTC	CASSPSGSYEQYF
TRBV6-6	NA	NA	TRBJ1-5	TGTGCCAGCAGTTATGAGCGGGGCGCCGGGCAGCCCCAGCATTTT	CASSYERGAGQPQHF
TRBV15	NA	few	TRBJ1-1	TGTGCCACCAACTATAGAGACGGGGGGAACACTGAAGCTTTCTTT	CATNYRDGGNTEAFF
TRBV28	TRBD1	NA	TRBJ2-1	TGTGCCAGCAGTTTAACAGGGGTAGGGGGCAATGAGCAGTTCTTC	CASSLTGVGGNEQFF
TRBV25-1	NA	NA	TRBJ2-7	TGTGCCAGCAGTGATTTCGGGCAGGGTATCCACGAGCAGTACTTC	CASSDFGQGIHEQYF
TRBV21-1	NA	NA	TRBJ1-6	TGTGCCAGCCGCACGGGAGGCAGCTCCTATAATTCACCCCTCCACTTT	CASRTGGSSYNSPLHF
TRBV5-6	NA	NA	TRBJ2-2	TGTGCCAGCAGAACGACAGCCGGGGAGCTGTTTTTT	CASRTTAGELFF
TRBV19	NA	once	TRBJ1-1	TGTGCCAGTAGTATGGGAGCTGAAGCTTTCTTT	CASSMGAEAFF
TRBV11-2	NA	NA	TRBJ2-7	TGTGCCAGCAGCTTAGGTGCGCTGGACTACTACGAGCAGTACTTC	CASSLGALDYYEQYF
TRBV10-3	TRBD1	NA	TRBJ2-5	TGTGCCATCAGTGAGCCGACAGGGATGCTGGAGACCCAGTACTTC	CAISEPTGMLETQYF
TRBV27	NA	NA	TRBJ1-5	TGTGCCAGCAGCCCTAACCCCCGGGGCCCCCAGCATTTT	CASSPNPRGPQHF
TRBV6-5	NA	NA	TRBJ2-3	TGTGCCAGCAGTTACGGGGACACCTCAGTAGATACGCAGTATTTT	CASSYGDTSVDTQYF
TRBV4-1	NA	once	TRBJ2-6	TGCGCCAGCAGCCAGGGATTGGAGTTCTCTGGGGCCAACGTCCTGACTTTC	CASSQGLEFSGANVLTF
TRBV5-8	TRBD1	NA	TRBJ1-1	TGTGCCAGCAGCTTAAGGACAGGGGTCACTGAAGCTTTCTTT	CASSLRTGVTEAFF
TRBV5-1	NA	NA	TRBJ2-1	TGCGCCAGCAGCTTGGGGGCCTCCTACAATGAGCAGTTCTTC	CASSLGASYNEQFF
TRBV10-2	TRBD1	NA	TRBJ1-3	TGCGCCAGCAGTCCGGGACAGGGTAAAATCGCTGGAAACACCATATATTTT	CASSPGQGKIAGNTIYF
TRBV19	TRBD1	NA	TRBJ2-1	TGTGCCAGTAGTATCGTACCGGGACAGCTTTACAATGAGCAGTTCTTC	CASSIVPGQLYNEQFF
TRBV7-2	NA	NA	TRBJ1-4	TGTGCCAGCAGCTTAGGCAGGGGATCTGAAAAACTGTTTTTT	CASSLGRGSEKLFF
TRBV28	NA	few	TRBJ1-5	TGTGCCAGTAGAGGGGGCAATCAGCCCCAGCATTTT	CASRGGNQPQHF
TRBV18	NA	NA	TRBJ1-1	TGTGCCAGCTCACCGGAGGGCTTGAACACTGAAGCTTTCTTT	CASSPEGLNTEAFF
TRBV14	NA	once	TRBJ2-3	TGTGCCAGCAGCCGGTCCTTTCAAAGCACAGATACGCAGTATTTT	CASSRSFQSTDTQYF
TRBV9	TRBD1	few	TRBJ2-3	TGTGCCAGCAGCGACCTTGGGACAGGGGGCTTAGATACGCAGTATTTT	CASSDLGTGGLDTQYF
TRBV19	TRBD1	few	TRBJ1-2	TGTGCCACGGGGACAGGGCCGTATGGCTACACCTTC	CATGTGPYGYTF
TRBV30	TRBD2	NA	TRBJ2-5	TGTGCCTGGAGTGGCGGACTAGCGGGACGTGAGACCCAGTACTTC	CAWSGGLAGRETQYF
TRBV11-2	NA	NA	TRBJ2-7	TGTGCCAGCAGTCGTCACGGACAGAACTACGAGCAGTACTTC	CASSRHGQNYEQYF
TRBV4-2	TRBD2	NA	TRBJ2-1	TGTGCCAGCAGCCAAACTAGCGGGGGGGGGAATGAGCAGTTCTTC	CASSQTSGGGNEQFF
TRBV7-3	TRBD1	NA	TRBJ1-5	TGTGCCAGCAGCTCTACAGGGGGTAATCAGCCCCAGCATTTT	CASSSTGGNQPQHF
TRBV6-6	NA	once	TRBJ1-5	TGTGCCAGCAGTGGAACAGATTATAGCAATCAGCCCCAGCATTTT	CASSGTDYSNQPQHF
TRBV5-4	TRBD1	NA	TRBJ2-5	TGTGCCAGCAGCCCCGAACAGGGGTTAGTAGAGACCCAGTACTTC	CASSPEQGLVETQYF
TRBV2	TRBD1	NA	TRBJ1-5	TGTGCCAGCAGTGGAGGACAGGCCTCCAATCAGCCCCAGCATTTT	CASSGGQASNQPQHF
TRBV2	NA	NA	TRBJ1-6	TGTGCCAGCAGGCCCCGGGGAGGGTCTAATTCACCCCTCCACTTT	CASRPRGGSNSPLHF
TRBV30	TRBD1	once	TRBJ2-3	TGTGCCTGGGAAGACAGGGGGAGCACAGATACGCAGTATTTT	CAWEDRGSTDTQYF
TRBV2	NA	NA	TRBJ1-5	TGTGCCAGCAGCGGAGAGCAAACAAATCAGCCCCAGCATTTT	CASSGEQTNQPQHF
TRBV30	NA	few	TRBJ1-5	TGTGCCTGGAGTGGGTACCTTAGCAATCAGCCCCAGCATTTT	CAWSGYLSNQPQHF
TRBV21-1	NA	NA	TRBJ2-1	TGTGCCAGCAGCAAAGACTCGAGACTAGCGGGGGGGAAAACGATGGAGCAGTTCTTC	CASSKDSRLAGGKTMEQFF
TRBV6-6	TRBD1	NA	TRBJ2-2	TGTGCCAGCAGTTCCTTCCGGGACAGGGAAGGCGGGGAGCTGTTTTTT	CASSSFRDREGGELFF
TRBV7-6	TRBD1	once	TRBJ1-3	TGTGCCAGCAGCACAGCCCCGACAGGGGACGGAAACACCATATATTTT	CASSTAPTGDGNTIYF
TRBV19	TRBD1	NA	TRBJ1-3	TGTGCCAGTAGTAACAGGGGACACTCTGGAAACACCATATATTTT	CASSNRGHSGNTIYF
TRBV5-1	TRBD1	NA	TRBJ1-2	TGCGCCAGCAGCTTGGCACGGGACAGGGGGCATGGCTACACCTTC	CASSLARDRGHGYTF
TRBV5-5	NA	NA	TRBJ1-1	TGTGCCAGCAGCCAGACGACAGGTTATGCTGAAGCTTTCTTT	CASSQTTGYAEAFF